The 14 T cell receptor beta chains in this list originate from one sample, sequenced in a study of blood T cell repertoires in COVID-19. TCRdb's table, derived via immunoSEQ multiplex PCR, lists solely in-frame clones and lacks some. The table lists fewer than 150,000 clones, around four fifths of them singletons. Sequenced material: peripheral blood. Receptor source: a human donor in a cohort sampled during active COVID-19.

The chain couples TRBV20-1 to TRBJ2-7, with TRBD2 as a possible D gene (5 bases). The germline V and J ends were trimmed by 3 bases and 0 bases, with 12 bases remaining between them. Germline V CDR1 and CDR2: DFQATT, SNEGSKA (reference sequence). The CDR3 has 14 residues. CDR3 coding DNA: TGCAGTGCTAGTGCTGCGGGTAGCTCCTACGAGCAGTACTTC. It translates to CSASAAGSSYEQYF.

The chain is built from TRBV18 and TRBJ2-3; a weak D match, TRBD2 (5 bases). The CDR3 has 13 residues. CDR1 and CDR2 (germline): KGHSH, LQKENI. Trimming pared 3 bases from V and 4 bases from J, leaving 8 bases between. The CDR3 loop reads CASSPSGADTQYF. CDR3 in DNA: TGTGCCAGCTCACCTTCCGGGGCAGATACGCAGTATTTT.

The chain is built from TRBV7-8 and TRBJ2-3; 7 bases map to TRBD1. This CDR3 region has 13 residues. V lost 1 base to trimming and J lost 6 bases; unmatched junction nucleotides: 1. The V gene's germline CDR1 is SGHVS and CDR2 FQNEAQ. This CDR3 is CASSLGRGDTQYF. The DNA of the CDR3 is TGTGCCAGCAGCTTAGGCAGGGGGGATACGCAGTATTTT.

The genes are TRBV12-3 or TRBV12-4 and TRBJ1-1; perhaps TRBD1 as D (5 bases). Trimming removed 7 bases at V and 5 bases at J, with 11 bases between. The CDR3 runs to 12 residues. CDR3 loop: CASTDQGTEAFF. DNA of the CDR3: TGTGCCAGCACCGATCAGGGAACTGAAGCTTTCTTT.

The rearrangement uses TRBV2 and TRBJ1-1; D not certain. The ends were cut back, 2 bases at V and 5 bases at J, with 12 bases in the middle. Germline V gives CDR1 SNHLY, CDR2 FYNNEI. The CDR3 contains 14 residues. CDR3 bases: TGTGCCAGCAGTGAAACAACCGGAGGGACTGAAGCTTTCTTT. This translates into CASSETTGGTEAFF.

This clone was counted once. The rearrangement uses TRBV4-1 and TRBJ2-3, with D perhaps matching TRBD1 (5 bases). CDR1 and CDR2 (germline): MGHRA, YSYEKL. V was cut by 2 bases and J by 6 bases, with 9 bases left in between. This CDR3 spans 13 amino acids. The CDR3 sequence: CASSQPGSDTQYF. As DNA, the CDR3 is TGCGCCAGCAGCCAACCAGGGTCCGATACGCAGTATTTT.

This clone was observed a single time. The CDR3 region has the DNA TGTGCCAGCAGTGAGTTTATGGCGGGGGGGCTATCCTACGAGCAGTACTTC. Translation gives CASSEFMAGGLSYEQYF. The chain links TRBV6-1 to TRBJ2-7; TRBD2 aligns across 9 bases. V was pared by 3 bases and J by 1 base, with 10 bases of the junction left unmatched. This CDR3 is built from 17 residues. The V gene's germline CDR1 is MNHNS and CDR2 SASEGT.

The chain has TRBV27 and TRBJ1-1; possible D gene TRBD1, 5 bases. Germline CDR1 and CDR2: MNHEY and SMNVEV (reference sequence). Trimming stripped 2 bases from V and 0 bases from J, with 7 bases between. There are 14 residues in the CDR3. The CDR3 coding sequence is TGTGCCAGCAGTTTACAGGGATTGAACACTGAAGCTTTCTTT. This codes for CASSLQGLNTEAFF.

The gene calls are TRBV2 and TRBJ2-2; no clear D gene. Germline V gene lookup returns CDR1 SNHLY and CDR2 FYNNEI. V dropped 4 bases and J dropped 5 bases, with 14 bases sitting between them. The CDR3 consists of 15 residues. CDR3 nucleotides: TGTGCCAGCAGTGGTAACTCCCGGTTAACCGGGGAGCTGTTTTTT. Translated, it gives CASSGNSRLTGELFF.

This chain connects TRBV10-3 to TRBJ2-1, with D perhaps TRBD1 (5 bases). V was cut by 1 base and J by 10 bases, with 8 bases left in between. Germline V CDR1 and CDR2: ENHRY, SYGVKD. The CDR3 is made up of 12 amino acids. The DNA of the CDR3 is TGTGCCATCAGTGAGTTCCGACAGGAGCAGTTCTTC. It specifies CAISEFRQEQFF.

The V call is TRBV7-2, the J call TRBJ2-1; 10 nucleotides match TRBD2. Germline CDR1 and CDR2: SGHTA and FQGNSA. With V trimmed by 1 base and J by 8 bases, 8 bases remained unmatched. The length of the CDR3 is 16 residues. This CDR3 is CASSLDSGGAVDEQFF. As DNA, the CDR3 is TGTGCCAGCAGCTTAGACAGCGGGGGGGCCGTGGATGAGCAGTTCTTC.

The V call is TRBV7-9, the J call TRBJ1-4, with 7 bases identical to TRBD1. Germline assignment: CDR1 SEHNR and CDR2 FQNEAQ (reference sequence). The CDR3 has 14 residues. The V and J ends lost 2 bases and 8 bases, in that order; junction bases with no gene match: 5. The CDR3 loop is CASSLTGAGEKLFF. For the CDR3, the DNA is TGTGCCAGCAGCTTAACAGGGGCGGGAGAAAAACTGTTTTTT.

The chain combines TRBV6-5 with TRBJ1-1; 7 bases match TRBD1. V dropped 5 bases and J dropped 3; count of bases not matched to a gene: 6. Germline CDR1 and CDR2: MNHEY and SVGAGI. CDR3 length: 14 amino acids. CDR3 protein: CASSSRRGDTEAFF. The CDR3 DNA reads TGTGCCAGCAGTAGCCGCAGGGGGGACACTGAAGCTTTCTTT.

This sequence joins TRBV9 and TRBJ1-1, with D tentatively TRBD1 (5 bases). Trimming pared 3 bases from V and 1 base from J, leaving 10 bases between. From germline, CDR1 is SGDLS and CDR2 YYNGEE. The CDR3 extends over 14 amino acids. The CDR3 bases are TGTGCCAGCAGCGCCGTCGGGGGGAACACTGAAGCTTTCTTT. It is translated as CASSAVGGNTEAFF.